Included here is one TCR beta chain sequence, with context. Its antigen is unidentified. These data originate in a study of response to subunit inactivated influenza vaccine. Study findings and constraints: The authors suggested that few new T cells are recruited per seasonal influenza vaccination.

CDR3 size: 14 residues. Trimming cost V 3 bases and J 4 bases; bases outside gene matches: 5. CDR1 LNHDA and CDR2 SQIVND come from the germline V gene (reference sequence). TCRdb ran MiXCR on the RT-PCR reads and lists one entry per CDR3 protein. Of some 190,000 distinct CDR3 sequences listed, approximately 15% are singletons. The chain carries TRBV19 and TRBJ1-1; 7 bases map to TRBD1. The source of this sequence is a man aged 45-65 years who received an inactivated influenza vaccine. The sample here was CD8+ T cells sorted from PBMCs, taken approximately 5 days after vaccination. CDR3 sequence (DNA): TGTGCCAGTAGTATCCAGGGGGGCATCACTGAAGCTTTCTTT. It yields the protein CASSIQGGITEAFF.